This T cell receptor beta chain is from a study of T cells after yellow fever vaccination (dated by TCRdb to between 2018 and 2021). With regard to the full study: Libraries from fractions with low cell numbers were prepared with the SMART-Seq v4 Ultra Low Input RNA kit. To follow T-cell clones before and after primary and booster YFV17D yellow fever vaccination, bulk TCR alpha and beta repertoires were sequenced over time. Two healthy male donors made up the cohort, one aged 18 to 29 years and the other aged 30 to 39 years. Blood was drawn at multiple timepoints before and after primary and secondary immunization, with bulk PBMC replicates and cell subsets isolated.

Beyond this particular receptor, the publication reports: Computational filtering was required because FACS-sorted repertoires could contain abundant contaminating clonotypes from the bulk population. Because the study included only a couple of donors, the extent to which the findings can be generalized is limited. Most clones expanded after primary vaccination were re-detected after the booster (96% of CD4 and around 88% of CD8), suggesting broad memory maintenance. A small share of clonotypes occurred in both CD4 and CD8 compartments, likely arising from convergent recombination. Compared with the primary T-cell response, the secondary T-cell response was weaker but faster, peaking on day 5 rather than day 15.

The treatment or condition label corresponds to: live attenuated yellow fever vaccine strain. At each blood-draw timepoint, two biological replicates of bulk PBMCs were collected. A standard Ficoll-Paque protocol was used to isolate PBMCs from peripheral blood. TriZol was used to extract RNA from bulk PBMCs, from CD4 and CD8 fractions, and from dextramer-positive and dextramer-negative fractions. The germline V end is reduced by 4 bases and the J end by 5 bases; junction bases left unmatched: 14. The CDR3 covers 17 residues, taking in both the cysteine and the phenylalanine. Of all the DNA, just the CDR3 is kept, 51 bases in frame from base 1. Via the germline V gene, CDR1 is SGHRS and CDR2 YFSETQ. About this clonotype: Which antigen it targets is not known. No much larger clone exists at a distance of one base, and base qualities are not known.

Sequencing took place on an Illumina NovaSeq 6000. TCR cDNA was made using 5'RACE template switching, a step that added a universal primer site and unique molecular identifiers. Priming of cDNA synthesis was performed from both the TCR alpha and TCR beta constant segments. Library amplification involved two PCR steps, and the second step added sample barcodes and sequencing adapters. Sequencing of the libraries was done on either Illumina HiSeq 2500 (2x100 bp) or NovaSeq (2x150 bp). In the authors' own workflow: MIGEC was used to demultiplex reads and collapse the reads into UMI consensus sequences, and MiXCR was used for V(D)J alignment. Using edgeR on replicate PBMC samples, clonotypes were called vaccine-responding if FDR was below 0.01 and the log2 fold change was above 5 up to day 15. Each bulk clonotype was labeled CD4 or CD8 based on which sequenced repertoire, CD4 or CD8, contained the clonotype at higher abundance. The public reads were reanalyzed by TCRdb: fastp trimming at Q25, MiXCR alignment, in-frame beta chains only. Here each entry gathers all rows of one CDR3 protein and keeps the most common genes and DNA. The V and J calls and clone size come from TCRdb's table, not from the authors' own analysis. The sample table contains some 420,000 distinct CDR3 sequences; only one count was recorded for 15% to 20% of them. The leading ten clones occupy roughly 19% of the sample.

The chain joins TRBV5-1 to TRBJ2-5; 10 bases in between match TRBD2. The origin of this receptor is a man aged 18 to 30 who received the YFV17D yellow fever vaccine. Sequenced here: PBMCs, sampled before the yellow fever booster vaccination. The CDR3 region: CASSGRVSGGADETQYF. The nucleotide sequence is given as TGCGCCAGCAGCGGTCGGGTCAGCGGGGGGGCCGATGAGACCCAGTACTTC.